This TCR beta chain is from a study of cytomegalovirus exposure and HLA in healthy donors (dated by TCRdb to 2017 to 2019). In terms of the full investigation: According to an earlier analysis of a few hundred of the donors, roughly 180 million T cells yielded 117 million unique TCR beta sequences and about 300 Gb of sequence data. The study was designed to test whether signatures of past pathogen exposure could be identified by cataloging public T cell receptors. To predict cytomegalovirus infection status, the study combined high-throughput TCR immunosequencing, statistical association of individual TCRs with disease status, and machine learning. Donor age, sex, ethnicity and CMV serostatus were compiled alongside the repertoire data. A later genetic analysis used genome-wide SNP genotypes for about three fifths of the 666 donors, treating that subset as a discovery cohort. To decide whether each TCR beta V gene segment behaved as functional or pseudogenic, an earlier analysis of some 600 of the donors relied on high-throughput TCR beta sequencing. Roughly 5 DR-DQ haplotypes were handled as single units for association and clustering, since linkage in the cohort was strong. Rather than using new phenotypic data, the later analysis identified candidate immune exposures from TCR beta sequences and from how often those sequences occurred across donors. A separate validation cohort of about 110 different subjects was used in addition to the roughly 700-subject first cohort. Among the roughly 400 genotyped donors, around 81% belonged to the genetic ancestry cluster associated with self-reported Caucasian donors. In a later analysis, previously published TCR beta repertoires from 550 to 750 donors were re-analyzed and high-resolution HLA genotyping was added so that TCR occurrence patterns could be studied. Typing coverage differed by locus: A, B, C, DRB1 and DQB1 were typed in about 629-640 donors, DQA1 in around 500, DPA1 in 600 to 610, and DPB1 in 400 to 480. HLA typing covered class I and class II loci at four-digit resolution. Among some 400 genotyped donors of the cohort, an average of roughly 230,000 unique TCR beta nucleotide sequences was sequenced per donor, of which 15% to 20% were non-productive. About 280 gigabases of sequencing data and roughly 81 million unique TCR sequences made up an early release that covered fewer than 650 HLA-typed donors. All discovery cohort repertoires had been generated on a single sequencing platform. The study used immunosequencing to profile the T cell repertoires of approximately 640 subjects and linked those repertoires to cytomegalovirus serostatus. Overall results and qualifications from the work: When HLA alleles, especially DR and DQ, strongly co-occurred, attributing TCR associations to individual alleles was difficult. According to a later analysis, TCR association rates differed among HLA loci, with DRB1 alleles showing the most associated TCRs and HLA-C alleles showing the fewest. In an earlier analysis of around 500 of the donors, most TCR beta V segments appeared in productive rearrangements about 90% or about 30% of the time, broadly matching IMGT annotations. In both the original and validation cohorts, the classifier was reported to diagnose cytomegalovirus status with high specificity and sensitivity. Correlated functional status among segregating V segments might be attributable to linkage disequilibrium, but an unknown experimental factor could not be ruled out. The authors suggested that the approach could potentially be extended to other disease states and immunological phenotypes. A cluster of highly shared sequence variants was judged likely to represent a technical artifact of the sequencing pipeline. Because counts were too low, around 18 rarely observed V segments, including chromosome 9 orphons, were left out of the earlier analysis of 587 of the donors. The cohort was sequenced for TCR beta chains only, and without alpha or paired-chain data the features that could be detected were limited. Compared with the roughly 700-donor mean, donors in an Asian-associated ancestry cluster had fewer N-insertions in productive TCRs, according to a later genetic analysis. V-gene and J-gene trimming of TCR beta chains was associated with a missense DCLRE1C variant in a later genetic analysis, and the association was replicated in an independent cohort. Compared with equally common non-associated chains, HLA-associated TCR beta chains in a later analysis were more clonally expanded and had lower generation probabilities. In the study, around 150 TCR beta chains were listed as associated with cytomegalovirus. A later analysis found that most CMV-associated TCR beta chains appeared HLA-restricted, with HLA associations seemingly driven largely by CMV exposure. Specific HLA alleles were associated with more than 15,000 TCR beta sequences at a false discovery rate of 0.05 in a later analysis. In vitro tests confirmed that a few of the cytomegalovirus-associated TCR beta chains recognize cytomegalovirus antigens. Because some donors lacked HLA typing at each locus, the association tests relied only on the typed subset. Most TCR sequences were observed very rarely across donors, whereas some public TCRs were present in many individuals. A later analysis reported that several top co-occurrence clusters appeared linked to parvovirus B19, influenza, CMV and Epstein-Barr virus. The 87-base-pair reads could not distinguish some IMGT-functional V segments, including TRBV6-2 and TRBV6-3, so those segments were excluded. A further reported finding was that TCR beta sequences accurately predicted the HLA-A and HLA-B alleles for most subjects in the first cohort. Sequencing depth was assumed to be roughly uniform across donors in the presence/absence analyses, though that assumption may not hold. The only immune exposure information available for the cohort was CMV serostatus.

Concerning this clone: No cognate antigen has been identified for it. There are no base qualities to consult, and no much larger clone falls within one base.

The library came from the immunoSEQ multiplex PCR assay. The multiplex PCR relied on a mix of 60 forward primers for TCR Vbeta segments and 13 reverse primers for TCR Jbeta segments. A multiplex PCR assay on genomic DNA amplified the CDR3 region of rearranged TCR beta genes. The Illumina HiSeq System was used to sequence the amplified TCR beta libraries as 87-base-pair reads. Per the source publication's procedure: Across the 600 to 700 repertoires, a later analysis counted some 81 million unique TCR beta chains, some 11 million of which were shared by at least two donors. A nearest-neighbor algorithm error-corrected the raw reads and collapsed the reads into unique sequences, merging closely related sequences to remove PCR and sequencing errors. To assign V, D and J gene segments, CDR3 sequences were aligned to IMGT reference sequences. For a sequence to be retained, a match of at least six nucleotides to both a V gene segment and a J gene segment was required. Rearrangements were classified as productive when the CDR3 lacked stop codons and remained in frame with V and J, and all other rearrangements were classified as non-productive. Following IMGT convention, CDR3 was defined as the stretch from the second conserved V-encoded cysteine up to the conserved J-encoded phenylalanine. The earlier analysis of 500 to 750 of the donors excluded any sequence lacking an unambiguous match to a single V gene segment. In an earlier analysis of about 590 of the donors, a V segment was called functional when productive rearrangements were above 56.7%, and segregating when the standard deviation between donors exceeded 5%. A statistical classification framework was built to diagnose cytomegalovirus status from the catalog of TCR beta chain sequences. In a later analysis, V and J genes were assigned by comparing TCR nucleotide sequences against IMGT/GENE-DB human TR gene sequences. In a later analysis, CDR3 sequences and most-parsimonious VDJ recombination scenarios were assigned using the TCRdist pipeline. In a later analysis, every TCR beta chain was defined by the combination of its CDR3 amino acid sequence and its V-gene family, and reads without a unique V-gene family were dropped. In a later analysis, 500 to 650 highly shared, low-generation-probability nucleotide sequences were removed to address suspected cross-contamination and a sequencing artifact. For each public chain, a later analysis derived a clonal expansion index from normalized ranks of inferred template counts within each repertoire. Generation probabilities in a later analysis came from a VDJ recombination model fitted to out-of-frame rearrangements, and those results were checked against IGoR. In a later analysis, TCR-TCR, TCR-HLA and TCR-CMV co-occurrence was scored with hypergeometric tests, and a repertoire-size bias correction was applied to TCR pairs. To estimate false discovery rates, a later analysis permuted the HLA or CMV assignments 20 times. In a later analysis, co-occurring TCRs were grouped using DBSCAN, with TCRdist sequence similarity added in when clustering inside HLA-allele-positive subsets. For co-occurrence clustering, repertoires with fewer than 30,000 or more than 120,000 public chains were excluded, along with 5 or 6 repertoires with anomalous nucleotide sharing. The table comes from immuneACCESS by way of TCRdb, which keeps in-frame sequences with V and J called. Part of the clones is missing from these tables; in studies checked, under half for an unresolved V gene and the rest for unknown reasons. The V and J calls and clone size come from that table; D and trimming were worked out from the DNA. This sample has under 200,000 clones in its table, and 80% of those were observed once. Of the sample, about 4.8% falls within the top ten clones.

V gives up 6 bases and J gives up 4 bases, and the segment between their germline ends measures 22 bases. CDR1 and CDR2 (LNHDA, SQIVND) derive from the germline V gene (reference sequence). Including the terminal cysteine and phenylalanine, the CDR3 comprises 16 residues. Only CDR3 DNA remains: 48 bases, in frame from the first base. In total, 666 healthy bone marrow donors made up the cohort. Cohort members were all nominally healthy when sampled, although unrecorded immune exposures were likely present. The donor was CMV seronegative and was included in the group of a few hundred seronegative cohort members. A peripheral blood sample was collected from each donor, and TCR beta sequencing was performed on peripheral blood mononuclear cells. The Qiagen DNeasy Blood Extraction Kit was used to extract genomic DNA from the blood cell samples.

This clonotype was obtained from a young man in good health and CMV-seronegative. The V and J genes are TRBV19 and TRBJ2-7; the D gene identity is not certain. Sequencing used PBMCs. Read as DNA, the sequence is TGTGCCAGTAGCCTCTCCCCGGCGGCGGCCGTTTACGAGCAGTACTTC. Its translation reads: CASSLSPAAAVYEQYF.